The 23 T cell receptor beta chains below all came from one sample that was sequenced in a study of early T cells in non-severe SARS-CoV-2 infection. A single record per CDR3 protein comes from TCRdb applying MiXCR to the 5' RACE reads. The sample yields tens of thousands of distinct CDR3 sequences, roughly an eighth seen once. Sequencing used whole blood. The receptors stem from an adult who was a healthcare worker with PCR-confirmed SARS-CoV-2 infection or an uninfected control (not recorded which).

This clonotype appeared many times. This chain links TRBV4-2 with TRBJ2-3, with D possibly matching TRBD2 (6 bases). The V and J ends lost 1 base and 1 base respectively, with 15 bases between them. The CDR3 covers 17 residues. Germline CDR1 and CDR2: LGHNA and YNFKEQ. The CDR3, as DNA: TGTGCCAGCAGCCAAGGTTGGGCGGGGAGTGGCACAGATACGCAGTATTTT. Amino acid sequence: CASSQGWAGSGTDTQYF.

This clonotype appeared many times. In nucleotides, the CDR3 is TGTGCCAGCGCCGCCTCCCGAGGGTCCTACAATGAGCAGTTCTTC. Encoded protein: CASAASRGSYNEQFF. The chain employs TRBV2 and TRBJ2-1, with a possible D match to TRBD2 (5 bases). Germline V gives CDR1 SNHLY, CDR2 FYNNEI. CDR3 length equals 15 residues. The ends were cut back, 8 bases at V and 1 base at J, with 15 bases in the middle. Variable domain in full (rest from reference TRBV2 and TRBJ2-1): EPEVTQTPSHQVTQMGQEVILRCVPISNHLYFYWYRQILGQKVEFLVSFYNNEISEKSEIFDDQFSVERPDGSNFTLKIRSTKLEDSAMYFCASAASRGSYNEQFFGPGTRLTVL.

This clonotype has more than one count but fewer than ten. This chain joins TRBV20-1 and TRBJ2-1; 9 bases align to TRBD2. Trimming took 5 bases from V and 8 from J; bases not matched to a gene: 13. CDR1 is DFQATT and CDR2 is SNEGSKA in the germline V gene (reference sequence). The CDR3 loop spans 15 amino acids. The CDR3: CSAHILAGQRDEQFF. CDR3 nucleotide sequence: TGCAGTGCTCATATCCTAGCGGGGCAGCGGGATGAGCAGTTCTTC.

Of note for this clonotype: This may be a read error: a much more frequent sequence differs by one nucleotide. Since the CDR3 does not end with the conserved phenylalanine or tryptophan, this likely comes from a read error. This rearrangement joins TRBV5-4 to TRBJ1-1, with D unresolved. V lost 3 bases to trimming and J lost 5 bases, with 17 bases between them. CDR1 and CDR2 from the germline V gene are SGHNT and YYREEE (reference sequence). This CDR3 is 15 amino acids long. Written as DNA, the CDR3 is TGTGCCAGCAGCTGGGAAAGAAACGGCAGGACTGAAGCTTTCTCT. Amino acids: CASSWERNGRTEAFS.

This clonotype was found a few times. V gene TRBV6-2 or TRBV6-3 combines with J gene TRBJ1-5; the D is unclear. The CDR3 is 12 amino acids. V was shortened by 6 bases and J by 11 bases, with 14 bases between the two germline ends. CDR1 and CDR2 from the germline V gene are MNHEY and SVGEGT. This CDR3 is CASSSPTMAQHF. CDR3 in DNA: TGTGCCAGCAGCTCCCCGACAATGGCCCAGCATTTT.

The chain carries TRBV12-3 or TRBV12-4 and TRBJ2-4; 8 bases are a match to TRBD1. The CDR3 length is 14 residues. Germline trimming cut 6 bases from V and 6 bases from J; bases unmatched to any gene: 7. The CDR3 DNA sequence: TGTGCCAGCAGCCCGGACAGGGATAGAAACATTCAGTACTTC. This sequence encodes CASSPDRDRNIQYF.

This clonotype was detected ten times or more. This rearrangement joins TRBV30 to TRBJ2-1, with 9 nucleotides matching TRBD2. V trimming: 7 bases; J trimming: 6 bases; junction bases outside the gene matches: 13. CDR1 is GTSNPN and CDR2 is SVGIG in the germline V gene (reference sequence). The CDR3 is 15 residues long. As DNA, the CDR3 is TGTGCCTTTCGAGCCTTTAGCGGGAGATTCAATGAGCAGTTCTTC. It encodes CAFRAFSGRFNEQFF.

For this clonotype: This may arise from a read error, as a much more abundant clone is one base away. This chain joins TRBV7-7 and TRBJ2-5; D tentatively reads TRBD1 or TRBD2 (5 bases each). The germline V gene encodes CDR1 SSHAT and CDR2 FNYEAQ (reference sequence). The CDR3 is 15 amino acids. The CDR3 bases are TGTGCCGGCAGCTTAGCATTGGGGGACCAAGAGACCCAGTACTTC. Translated: CAGSLALGDQETQYF.

The table lists this clonotype with many counts. The chain couples TRBV6-5 to TRBJ1-1, with 7 bases that match TRBD1. The length of the CDR3 is 13 residues. V lost 3 bases and J lost 8; bases outside the gene matches: 6. In germline, CDR1 is MNHEY, CDR2 SVGAGI. The CDR3 region is CASSYGDRAEAFF. The CDR3 nucleotides are TGTGCCAGCAGTTATGGCGACAGGGCCGAAGCTTTCTTT.

This clonotype was seen repeatedly, ten times or more. V usage is TRBV12-3 or TRBV12-4 and J usage is TRBJ1-4; 7 nucleotides align to TRBD1. V shed 6 bases and J 3 bases; nucleotides not matched to a gene: 4. The CDR3 runs 14 residues. The CDR3 sequence: CASRPGQSNEKLFF. The CDR3 DNA sequence: TGTGCCAGCAGGCCGGGACAGTCTAATGAAAAACTGTTTTTT.

This clonotype showed up many times. V and J are TRBV7-6 and TRBJ1-4, with D perhaps matching TRBD1 (5 bases). Per the germline V gene, CDR1 is SGHVS and CDR2 is FNYEAQ. The CDR3 has 15 residues. Trimming removed 5 bases at V and 0 bases at J, with 10 bases between. The CDR3 DNA is TGTGCCAGCAGCCCGGGGCAGACAACTAATGAAAAACTGTTTTTT. This encodes CASSPGQTTNEKLFF.

This chain uses TRBV27 with TRBJ2-3, with 7 bases lining up with TRBD2. This CDR3 is built from 14 residues. Germline trimming cut 2 bases from V and 5 bases from J; bases unmatched to any gene: 4. CDR1 and CDR2 from the germline V gene are MNHEY and SMNVEV (reference sequence). The CDR3 sequence is CASSLGLAVDTQYF. The CDR3 nucleotides are TGTGCCAGCAGTTTAGGGCTAGCGGTAGATACGCAGTATTTT.

The rearrangement links TRBV13 to TRBJ1-5; D is perhaps TRBD1 (5 bases). The CDR3 runs 14 residues. Trimming cost V 5 bases and J 0 bases, with 8 bases left between them. Per germline, CDR1 PRHDT and CDR2 FYEKMQ (reference sequence). CDR3 amino acids: CASSIRGSNQPQHF. The CDR3 DNA reads TGTGCCAGCAGCATTAGGGGTAGCAATCAGCCCCAGCATTTT.

This clonotype was recorded at least ten times. V is TRBV11-2 and J is TRBJ2-3; unclear D gene. Trimming pared 6 bases from V and 2 bases from J, leaving 9 bases between. The CDR3 loop spans 13 amino acids. The germline V gene has CDR1 SGHAT and CDR2 FQNNGV. The CDR3 DNA reads as TGTGCCAGCAGTTCCACACTCACAGATACGCAGTATTTT. Amino acids: CASSSTLTDTQYF.

This clonotype has ten or more counts. This chain uses TRBV5-5 with TRBJ2-3; the D gene is possibly TRBD1 (6 bases). Looked up from germline, CDR1 is SGHKS and CDR2 is YYEKEE (reference sequence). Trimming took 3 bases from V and 3 from J, leaving 17 bases between them. The CDR3 covers 16 residues. The chain's CDR3 is CASSSGFWTETDTQYF. CDR3 sequence (DNA): TGTGCCAGCAGCTCGGGGTTTTGGACAGAGACAGATACGCAGTATTTT. Drawing the rest from reference TRBV5-5 and TRBJ2-3, the complete variable domain is DAGVTQSPTHLIKTRGQQVTLRCSPISGHKSVSWYQQVLGQGPQFIFQYYEKEERGRGNFPDRFSARQFPNYSSELNVNALLLGDSALYLCASSSGFWTETDTQYFGPGTRLTVL.

This clonotype was observed at least ten times. This chain connects TRBV20-1 to TRBJ2-1; the D gene is possibly TRBD2 (6 bases). V dropped 5 bases and J dropped 0 bases, with 17 bases sitting between them. Looked up from germline, CDR1 is DFQATT and CDR2 is SNEGSKA (reference sequence). The CDR3 extends over 16 amino acids. CDR3 amino acids: CSAHSLASSSYNEQFF. The CDR3 nucleotides are TGCAGTGCTCATTCCCTAGCGTCGAGCTCCTACAATGAGCAGTTCTTC.

The CDR3 coding sequence is TGCGCCAGCAGCTCCGGGATTTCCACCGGGGAGCTGTTTTTT. It encodes CASSSGISTGELFF. J is TRBJ2-2 and V is TRBV5-1, with a possible D match to TRBD2 (5 bases). Trimming removed 3 bases at V and 4 bases at J, with 10 bases between. This CDR3 region has 14 residues. From germline, CDR1 is SGHRS and CDR2 YFSETQ.

V gene TRBV20-1 combines with J gene TRBJ2-7; 12 positions match TRBD1. The V and J ends lost 6 bases and 4 bases, in that order; junction bases with no gene match: 10. Looked up from germline, CDR1 is DFQATT and CDR2 is SNEGSKA (reference sequence). This CDR3 spans 15 amino acids. CDR3 sequence: CSAMPGTGGRYEQYF. Written as DNA, the CDR3 is TGCAGTGCAATGCCCGGGACAGGGGGCAGGTACGAGCAGTACTTC.

This clonotype is judged medium-sized. V and J are TRBV20-1 and TRBJ2-7; D remains unclear. The CDR3 has 13 residues. Germline V CDR1 and CDR2: DFQATT, SNEGSKA (reference sequence). V was shortened by 5 bases and J by 2 bases, with 13 bases between the two germline ends. The CDR3 loop reads CSALSEITYEQYF. In DNA form, the CDR3 reads TGCAGTGCTTTAAGCGAAATCACCTACGAGCAGTACTTC.

This rearrangement joins TRBV25-1 to TRBJ2-3; 11 bases are shared with TRBD2. Germline V CDR1 and CDR2: MGHDK, SYGVNS. Trimming took 6 bases from V and 5 from J; bases not matched to a gene: 7. This CDR3 region has 15 residues. The CDR3 loop reads CASRVAGGPLDTQYF. CDR3 in DNA: TGTGCCAGCAGAGTAGCGGGAGGGCCATTAGATACGCAGTATTTT.

The rearrangement links TRBV24-1 to TRBJ1-5; possibly TRBD1 for D (5 bases). The CDR3 has 13 amino acids. The V and J ends lost 5 bases and 4 bases respectively, with 8 bases between them. Germline V CDR1 and CDR2: KGHDR, SFDVKD. In DNA, the CDR3 is TGTGCCACCAGTGTCCAGGGAAATCAGCCCCAGCATTTT. Residues: CATSVQGNQPQHF.

The V and J genes are TRBV18 and TRBJ2-1; D uncertain. This CDR3 is built from 15 residues. Germline assignment: CDR1 KGHSH and CDR2 LQKENI. V was cut by 2 bases and J by 2 bases, with 10 bases left in between. DNA of the CDR3: TGTGCCAGCTCACCATCCAAGGGTCCCTACAATGAGCAGTTCTTC. Translating it yields CASSPSKGPYNEQFF. The full variable domain, with the rest looked up from reference TRBV18 and TRBJ2-1, is NAGVMQNPRHLVRRRGQEARLRCSPMKGHSHVYWYRQLPEEGLKFMVYLQKENIIDESGMPKERFSAEFPKEGPSILRIQQVVRGDSAAYFCASSPSKGPYNEQFFGPGTRLTVL.

At least ten counts were recorded for this clonotype. The genes are TRBV12-3 or TRBV12-4 and TRBJ1-3; D not certain. The CDR3 totals 14 residues. V was shortened by 7 bases and J by 6 bases, with 16 bases between the two germline ends. CDR3 bases: TGTGCCAGCACTCCCCGGGCAGCTGAAAACACCATATATTTT. This sequence encodes CASTPRAAENTIYF.